The TCR beta chain under discussion was sequenced for a study of beta chain features in type 1 diabetes. At the level of the study: Cell yields, gender and age were comparable in patients and healthy donors. Study outcomes and limitations: Patients with Type 1 diabetes showed moderately but significantly shorter TCRB CDR3s in all four CD4+ subsets.

Comment on this clone: Its matching antigen is unknown.

Expressed TCRB transcripts got sequenced, as all isolated RNA was reverse transcribed. Naive, central memory and regulatory T cell samples averaged around 3.5 million immunoSEQ reads each. Only in-frame clones appear in the TCRdb table, and some are missing; sequencing was by immunoSEQ multiplex PCR. The repertoire holds 600,000 to 700,000 clones, with roughly 13% as singletons. The CDR3 totals 11 residues. V lost 3 bases to trimming and J lost 6 bases, with 3 bases between them. Germline lookup yields CDR1 SGHNT and CDR2 YYREEE (reference sequence). V and J are TRBV5-4 and TRBJ1-4; D ambiguous. Source material: naive CD4+ T cells from blood. This TCR was sampled from a man aged 18 to 29 with type 1 diabetes. The CDR3 DNA reads as TGTGCCAGCAGCTCAGATGAAAAACTGTTTTTT. Its protein is CASSSDEKLFF. Full variable domain (outside the CDR3, taken from reference TRBV5-4 and TRBJ1-4): ETGVTQSPTHLIKTRGQQVTLRCSSQSGHNTVSWYQQALGQGPQFIFQYYREEENGRGNFPPRFSGLQFPNYSSELNVNALELDDSALYLCASSSDEKLFFGSGTQLSVL.